These 25 T cell receptor beta chains share one sample of origin, sequenced in a study of shared clonotypes between healthy human individuals. Produced via immunoSEQ multiplex PCR; TCRdb's table is partial and in-frame only. The sample contains around 2.3 million clones, almost 96% of which appear only once. The sequencing sample was made of naive CD4+ T cells sorted from blood. Regarding subset: CD45RA+ positively selected. The receptors originated from a man in his late teens or twenties in good health.

This chain links TRBV10-3 with TRBJ1-4; the D gene is possibly TRBD1 (5 bases). Germline CDR1 ENHRY, CDR2 SYGVKD. V shed 0 bases and J shed 7 bases, with 12 bases lying between them. This CDR3 comprises 15 residues. CDR3: CAISESMGLSEKLFF. The DNA of the CDR3 is TGTGCCATCAGTGAGTCGATGGGGCTTAGTGAAAAACTGTTTTTT.

The rearrangement uses TRBV20-1 and TRBJ2-7; D not resolved. Trimming cost V 5 bases and J 2 bases, with 7 bases left between them. Per the germline V gene, CDR1 is DFQATT and CDR2 is SNEGSKA (reference sequence). The CDR3 is made up of 11 amino acids. As DNA, the CDR3 is TGCAGTGCTCCTACCCCCTACGAGCAGTACTTC. This codes for CSAPTPYEQYF.

The V and J genes are TRBV27 and TRBJ1-5, with D uncertain. The CDR3 loop spans 15 amino acids. The germline V gene encodes CDR1 MNHEY and CDR2 SMNVEV (reference sequence). Between the trimmed V and J ends, which lost 2 bases and 3 bases, there was a span of 11 bases. CDR3 sequence: CASSLHGMNNQPQHF. CDR3 sequence (DNA): TGTGCCAGCAGTTTACACGGGATGAACAATCAGCCCCAGCATTTT.

The chain employs TRBV30 and TRBJ1-1; D unresolved. Germline values: CDR1 GTSNPN, CDR2 SVGIG (reference sequence). Trimming left V 2 bases short and J 0 bases short, with 7 bases between. This CDR3 has 13 residues. DNA of the CDR3: TGTGCCTGGAGTTTTCACGTGAACACTGAAGCTTTCTTT. Its protein product is CAWSFHVNTEAFF.

The genes are TRBV19 and TRBJ1-1; TRBD1 agrees at 9 bases. CDR3 length: 13 residues. The germline gives CDR1 LNHDA, CDR2 SQIVND (reference sequence). Losses at the gene ends were 8 bases for V and 4 bases for J; bases not matched to a gene: 5. CDR3 amino acids: CASRDRVVTEAFF. CDR3 sequence (DNA): TGTGCCAGTCGGGACAGGGTAGTCACTGAAGCTTTCTTT.

The gene calls are TRBV19 and TRBJ1-2, with D perhaps TRBD1 (6 bases). The CDR3 consists of 16 residues. Trimming took 2 bases from V and 8 from J, leaving 21 bases between them. Looked up from germline, CDR1 is LNHDA and CDR2 is SQIVND (reference sequence). The CDR3: CASSIPSDRKRGGYTF. DNA of the CDR3: TGTGCCAGTAGTATACCGTCGGACAGAAAAAGAGGAGGCTACACCTTC.

The CDR3 DNA reads TGCGCCAGCAGCCAAGAACTAAATGAAAAACTGTTTTTT. It specifies CASSQELNEKLFF. The V and J genes are TRBV4-3 and TRBJ1-4; D remains ambiguous. Per the germline V gene, CDR1 is LGHNA and CDR2 is YSLEER. This CDR3 contains 13 residues. Trimming cost V 0 bases and J 5 bases, with 4 bases left between them.

The V call is TRBV6-1, the J call TRBJ2-3; the D is unclear. Per the germline V gene, CDR1 is MNHNS and CDR2 is SASEGT. The CDR3 sequence is 16 residues long. V was cut by 2 bases and J by 0 bases, with 12 bases left in between. The CDR3 is CASSEWSTPSTDTQYF. The DNA of the CDR3 is TGTGCCAGCAGTGAATGGTCGACCCCTAGCACAGATACGCAGTATTTT.

V and J are TRBV18 and TRBJ1-6; TRBD1 aligns across 7 bases. The trim removed 5 bases at V and 0 bases at J, leaving 10 bases unmatched. The germline gives CDR1 KGHSH, CDR2 LQKENI. The CDR3 consists of 18 residues. The CDR3 region has the DNA TGTGCCAGCTCAGACAGGAAGACAGGGAGCTCCTATAATTCACCCCTCCACTTT. This translates into CASSDRKTGSSYNSPLHF.

This clone showed up just a few times. The V and J genes are TRBV9 and TRBJ2-5, with D possibly matching TRBD1 (5 bases). V was pared by 3 bases and J by 4 bases, with 7 bases between. From germline, CDR1 is SGDLS and CDR2 YYNGEE. The CDR3 covers 12 residues. In nucleotides, the CDR3 is TGTGCCAGCAGCGAGGGGCCAGAGACCCAGTACTTC. Encoded protein: CASSEGPETQYF.

This clone was observed a few times. The chain has TRBV7-2 and TRBJ1-6, with D possibly matching TRBD1 (6 bases). The CDR3 is made up of 14 amino acids. V was trimmed by 1 base and J by 10 bases, leaving 11 bases between them. The germline CDR1 and CDR2 sequences are SGHTA and FQGNSA. Written as DNA, the CDR3 is TGTGCCAGCAGCTTAGGACAGGCGAGCTCACCCCTCCACTTT. This encodes CASSLGQASSPLHF.

The chain links TRBV6-5 to TRBJ2-4, with D unclear. The germline V and J ends were trimmed by 7 bases and 5 bases, with 9 bases remaining between them. CDR3 length equals 12 residues. Germline CDR1 MNHEY, CDR2 SVGAGI. The CDR3 spells CASTGWENIQYF. The CDR3 region has the DNA TGTGCCAGCACCGGGTGGGAAAACATTCAGTACTTC.

This clone was observed once. At the DNA level, this CDR3 is encoded by other sequences in the same sample as well. The J gene is TRBJ2-7, the V gene TRBV27, with 8 bases that match TRBD1. The CDR3 is 14 residues long. Germline-derived CDR1 and CDR2 are MNHEY and SMNVEV (reference sequence). With 8 bases clipped from V and 0 bases from J, the junction kept 6 bases outside the gene matches. DNA of the CDR3: TGTGCCAGCTCTTCTGACAGGGGCTCCTACGAGCAGTACTTC. This codes for CASSSDRGSYEQYF.

The V and J genes are TRBV6-5 and TRBJ2-5; TRBD1 might be the D (5 bases). Judging by the DNA end, TRBJ2-7 fits better; the J call may be wrong. Germline CDR1 MNHEY, CDR2 SVGAGI. The CDR3 sequence is 14 residues long. CDR3 in amino acids: CASSRSKGPYEQYF. The CDR3 nucleotides read TGTGCCAGCAGTCGTAGTAAGGGGCCCTACGAGCAGTACTTC.

V gene TRBV9 combines with J gene TRBJ2-7; unclear D gene. The CDR3 sequence is 14 residues long. CDR1 and CDR2 (germline): SGDLS, YYNGEE. The V gene lost 3 bases and the J gene lost 1 base, with 11 bases spanning the gap. As DNA, the CDR3 is TGTGCCAGCAGCGCCTCTACAGATTCCTACGAGCAGTACTTC. Protein sequence: CASSASTDSYEQYF.

The chain employs TRBV29-1 and TRBJ2-7; 7 bases agree with TRBD2. Germline V gene sequence: CDR1 SQVTM, CDR2 ANQGSEA. CDR3 length: 13 residues. Losses at the gene ends were 7 bases for V and 3 bases for J; bases not matched to a gene: 9. The CDR3 spells CSALGPGGYEQYF. In nucleotides, the CDR3 is TGCAGCGCCCTTGGCCCGGGGGGCTACGAGCAGTACTTC.

The rearrangement uses TRBV28 and TRBJ2-7; 11 bases fit TRBD1. The CDR3 is 18 residues long. Germline assignment: CDR1 MDHEN and CDR2 SYDVKM. V lost 1 base, J lost 3 bases, and 11 bases stayed unmatched. The CDR3 here is CASSLLGVPGQGGYEQYF. DNA of the CDR3: TGTGCCAGCAGTTTATTAGGGGTACCGGGACAGGGGGGCTACGAGCAGTACTTC.

This chain links TRBV27 with TRBJ2-5, with D unresolved. V shed 5 bases and J shed 4 bases, with 14 bases lying between them. The germline gives CDR1 MNHEY, CDR2 SMNVEV (reference sequence). There are 14 residues in the CDR3. The CDR3 region is CASSAEGLAETQYF. Here the CDR3 DNA reads TGTGCCAGCAGTGCTGAAGGGCTGGCAGAGACCCAGTACTTC.

The CDR3 region is CASRSDGNSNQPQHF. DNA of the CDR3: TGTGCCAGCAGATCAGACGGGAATAGCAATCAGCCCCAGCATTTT. The chain couples TRBV28 to TRBJ1-5; unclear D gene. CDR3 length equals 15 residues. Germline assignment: CDR1 MDHEN and CDR2 SYDVKM. V was pared by 6 bases and J by 0 bases, with 12 bases between.

This clone was found once. J is TRBJ1-6 and V is TRBV30; D perhaps matches TRBD1 (6 bases). Deletions cut 2 bases from V and 14 bases from J, with 16 bases between. The germline V gene has CDR1 GTSNPN and CDR2 SVGIG (reference sequence). This CDR3 is 13 amino acids long. The CDR3 region is CAWSSGVSGTLHF. The CDR3 bases are TGTGCCTGGAGTTCAGGGGTGTCGGGGACCCTCCACTTT. The full variable domain, completed using reference TRBV30 and TRBJ1-6, is SQTIHQWPATLVQPVGSPLSLECTVEGTSNPNLYWYRQAAGRGLQLLFYSVGIGQISSEVPQNLSASRPQDRQFILSSKKLLLSDSGFYLCAWSSGVSGTLHFGNGTRLTVT.

This chain uses TRBV6-5 with TRBJ1-5, with D perhaps matching TRBD1 (6 bases). Trimming stripped 10 bases from V and 5 bases from J, with 15 bases between. The CDR3 has 13 amino acids. Germline V CDR1 and CDR2: MNHEY, SVGAGI. The CDR3 is CATSYRADQPQHF. The CDR3 nucleotides are TGTGCCACCTCGTACAGGGCCGATCAGCCCCAGCATTTT.

A note on this clone: This CDR3 is also generated by other DNA sequences in the sample. The gene calls are TRBV6-5 and TRBJ1-6, with D possibly being TRBD1 (5 bases). This CDR3 is built from 14 residues. Germline assignment: CDR1 MNHEY and CDR2 SVGAGI. Trimming stripped 5 bases from V and 7 bases from J, with 12 bases between. This CDR3 is CASSRGQKNSPLHF. The CDR3 DNA sequence: TGTGCCAGCAGTAGGGGCCAGAAAAATTCACCCCTCCACTTT.

The chain links TRBV2 to TRBJ1-6; D may be TRBD1 (5 bases). This CDR3 has 13 residues. V lost 5 bases to trimming and J lost 10 bases, with 12 bases between them. Germline assignment: CDR1 SNHLY and CDR2 FYNNEI. DNA of the CDR3: TGTGCCAGCAGTATCGGGGGGAACTCACCCCTCCACTTT. As protein: CASSIGGNSPLHF.

The J gene is TRBJ2-1, the V gene TRBV7-8, with D tentatively TRBD1 (5 bases). The germline V and J ends were trimmed by 1 base and 12 bases, with 10 bases remaining between them. The CDR3 loop spans 12 amino acids. In germline, CDR1 is SGHVS, CDR2 FQNEAQ. CDR3 coding DNA: TGTGCCAGCAGCTTAGTAGGGGCAGTGCAGTTCTTC. It specifies CASSLVGAVQFF.

The genes are TRBV21-1 and TRBJ1-5; TRBD1 reflects the table's D call only, with no check against the DNA. TRBV21-1 is a recognized pseudogene. This CDR3 spans 16 amino acids. The DNA of the CDR3 is TGTGCCAGCAGCAAAGGGGGACAGGGTTGCAATCAGCCCCAGCATTTT. This encodes CASSKGGQGCNQPQHF.